Below, 22 T cell receptor beta chains from the same sample are listed, as sequenced in a study of blood T cell repertoires in COVID-19. Sequenced by immunoSEQ multiplex PCR; TCRdb stores in-frame clones only, minus some. The table records a few hundred thousand clones, roughly 90% of them present only once. What was sequenced was PBMCs or T cells enriched from blood (not recorded which). The receptors originated from a woman aged 18 to 35 who had recovered from COVID-19.

This sequence joins TRBV4-1 and TRBJ2-7; the match to TRBD2 covers 7 bases. The CDR3 runs 16 residues. Losses at the gene ends were 0 bases for V and 4 bases for J; bases not matched to a gene: 9. Germline assignment: CDR1 MGHRA and CDR2 YSYEKL. The DNA for the CDR3 is TGCGCCAGCAGCCAAGATCCTCTAGCGGATCGATACGAGCAGTACTTC. Protein: CASSQDPLADRYEQYF.

The chain has TRBV11-2 and TRBJ1-2; D is possibly TRBD1 (6 bases). CDR1 is SGHAT, CDR2 FQNNGV, per germline. Trimming pared 5 bases from V and 4 bases from J, leaving 20 bases between. This CDR3 comprises 16 residues. The CDR3 is CASSPGEGHGSYGYTF. The CDR3 bases are TGTGCCAGCAGCCCCGGGGAGGGACATGGAAGCTATGGCTACACCTTC.

The genes are TRBV28 and TRBJ2-1, with 12 bases identical to TRBD2. The CDR3 loop spans 16 amino acids. The V segment lost 7 bases and the J segment 5 bases; nucleotides outside the gene matches: 9. Germline loops: CDR1 MDHEN, CDR2 SYDVKM. The CDR3 sequence is CASTSSGRAVHNEQFF. The CDR3 nucleotides read TGTGCCAGCACCTCTAGCGGGAGGGCCGTCCACAATGAGCAGTTCTTC.

This chain links TRBV5-6 with TRBJ2-5; 8 bases are shared with TRBD2. This CDR3 is 16 amino acids long. CDR1 SGHDT and CDR2 YYEEEE come from the germline V gene. J was trimmed by 2 bases and V by 4 bases; bases with no gene match: 10. The CDR3 nucleotides are TGTGCCAGCAGCATGCTGACGGGGGGGCCTCAAGAGACCCAGTACTTC. It translates to CASSMLTGGPQETQYF.

This clone has just one count. V is TRBV29-1 and J is TRBJ1-1, with D possibly matching TRBD1 (5 bases). The CDR3 sequence is 13 residues long. Germline CDR1 and CDR2: SQVTM and ANQGSEA. Trimming stripped 6 bases from V and 2 bases from J, with 13 bases between. The CDR3 DNA follows: TGCAGCGTAATGACAGAACTCAACACTGAAGCTTTCTTT. As protein: CSVMTELNTEAFF.

For the CDR3, the DNA is TGTGCCAGCGGCACAGGGTCCCACTATGGCTACACCTTC. This sequence encodes CASGTGSHYGYTF. V gene TRBV18 combines with J gene TRBJ1-2; TRBD1 is a possible D gene (6 bases). V was clipped by 8 bases and J by 3 bases, with 13 bases between them. The CDR3 sequence is 13 residues long. Germline CDR1 KGHSH, CDR2 LQKENI.

This clone was observed once. This chain connects TRBV24-1 to TRBJ1-1, with no clear D. CDR1 is KGHDR and CDR2 is SFDVKD in the germline V gene. V lost 1 base to trimming and J lost 8 bases, with 10 bases between them. This CDR3 is built from 13 residues. The CDR3 nucleotides read TGTGCCACCAGTGATTTCGGAGGGTGGGAAGCTTTCTTT. This gives the protein CATSDFGGWEAFF.

The gene calls are TRBV4-1 and TRBJ1-5; 7 positions match TRBD1. Losses at the gene ends were 3 bases for V and 6 bases for J; bases not matched to a gene: 20. CDR1 is MGHRA, CDR2 YSYEKL, per germline. This CDR3 spans 19 amino acids. CDR3 sequence reads: CASSHAKGVNQGVGQPQHF. The DNA of the CDR3 is TGCGCCAGCAGCCACGCAAAGGGCGTTAACCAGGGGGTGGGTCAGCCCCAGCATTTT.

The genes are TRBV5-1 and TRBJ2-1; TRBD1 might be the D (6 bases). Germline V CDR1 and CDR2: SGHRS, YFSETQ. CDR3 length: 16 residues. Between the trimmed V and J ends, which lost 0 bases and 2 bases, there was a span of 12 bases. The CDR3 sequence is CASSLDPQGTYNEQFF. The CDR3 region has the DNA TGCGCCAGCAGCTTGGATCCACAGGGTACCTACAATGAGCAGTTCTTC.

The J gene is TRBJ2-1, the V gene TRBV5-1, with 16 bases aligning to TRBD2. There are 19 residues in the CDR3. V lost 4 bases and J lost 4; bases outside the gene matches: 11. CDR1 and CDR2 from the germline V gene are SGHRS and YFSETQ. This CDR3 is CASSPRGTSGRAWYNEQFF. The CDR3 DNA reads TGCGCCAGCAGCCCCCGCGGGACTAGCGGGAGGGCCTGGTACAATGAGCAGTTCTTC.

The chain uses TRBV4-1 and TRBJ1-1, with unresolved D. The CDR3 is 12 residues long. The V and J ends lost 0 bases and 9 bases respectively, with 8 bases between them. CDR1 MGHRA and CDR2 YSYEKL come from the germline V gene. CDR3: CASSQDRTQAFF. The CDR3 DNA reads TGCGCCAGCAGCCAAGATAGGACTCAAGCTTTCTTT.

The CDR3 spells CSALRGLPGTDTQYF. For the CDR3, the DNA is TGCAGCGCCCTCCGTGGACTCCCGGGAACAGATACGCAGTATTTT. V is TRBV29-1 and J is TRBJ2-3; D is perhaps TRBD2 (5 bases). Germline V lookup: CDR1 SQVTM, CDR2 ANQGSEA. Trimming removed 7 bases from V and 3 bases from J, with 20 bases in between. The CDR3 covers 15 residues.

Only a few counts were recorded for this clone. The gene calls are TRBV14 and TRBJ2-1; 7 bases are shared with TRBD1. Germline V gene lookup returns CDR1 SGHDN and CDR2 FVKESK. CDR3 size: 15 residues. V lost 2 bases and J lost 8; bases outside the gene matches: 9. The CDR3 is CASSQQRDRVDEQFF. The CDR3 bases are TGTGCCAGCAGCCAACAACGGGACAGAGTAGATGAGCAGTTCTTC.

The V call is TRBV28, the J call TRBJ1-6; 10 positions agree with TRBD1. The CDR3 loop spans 16 amino acids. Trimming took 8 bases from V and 10 from J; bases not matched to a gene: 14. The germline V gene encodes CDR1 MDHEN and CDR2 SYDVKM. The CDR3 DNA sequence: TGTGCCAGCTTCGTCTCCCGGGACAGGGGACGATCACCCCTCCACTTT. It is translated as CASFVSRDRGRSPLHF.

The chain has TRBV4-3 and TRBJ2-7; D gene unclear. Germline CDR1 is LGHNA and CDR2 is YSLEER. V shed 9 bases and J shed 0 bases, with 15 bases lying between them. This CDR3 has 14 residues. The CDR3 nucleotides read TGCGCCAGGCATCCAAAAGCGCACTCCTACGAGCAGTACTTC. It encodes CARHPKAHSYEQYF.

The chain employs TRBV18 and TRBJ2-3; 7 bases are shared with TRBD1. Germline assignment: CDR1 KGHSH and CDR2 LQKENI. V lost 6 bases to trimming and J lost 3 bases; unmatched junction nucleotides: 3. The CDR3 is 13 amino acids. The CDR3 here is CASSPTGTDTQYF. The CDR3 DNA sequence: TGTGCCAGCTCCCCGACAGGGACAGATACGCAGTATTTT.

The CDR3 is CASSPSFRDRGYGYTF. The CDR3 coding sequence is TGTGCCAGCAGTCCCTCCTTCCGGGACAGGGGGTATGGCTACACCTTC. This sequence joins TRBV28 and TRBJ1-2; 11 bases match TRBD1. CDR3 size: 16 residues. CDR1 and CDR2 from the germline V gene are MDHEN and SYDVKM. Trimming at V came to 5 bases and at J to 5 bases, leaving 10 bases not matched to a gene.

There are a few counts of this clone. The chain couples TRBV5-6 to TRBJ2-7, with 7 nucleotides matching TRBD1. V lost 4 bases, J lost 1 base, and 5 bases stayed unmatched. The CDR3 is 14 residues long. The germline V gene encodes CDR1 SGHDT and CDR2 YYEEEE. DNA of the CDR3: TGTGCCAGCAGCATACAGGGGCTATCCTACGAGCAGTACTTC. Translation gives CASSIQGLSYEQYF.

The chain combines TRBV5-4 with TRBJ2-5; tentative D call: TRBD2 (6 bases). Per the germline V gene, CDR1 is SGHNT and CDR2 is YYREEE (reference sequence). V was trimmed by 4 bases and J by 0 bases, leaving 10 bases between them. This CDR3 is 14 amino acids long. CDR3 nucleotides: TGTGCCAGCAGCCCTAGCGCGAACCAAGAGACCCAGTACTTC. Its protein product is CASSPSANQETQYF.

The J gene is TRBJ2-1, the V gene TRBV5-1, with D possibly being TRBD2 (6 bases). There are 13 residues in the CDR3. Germline lookup yields CDR1 SGHRS and CDR2 YFSETQ. The ends were cut back, 5 bases at V and 3 bases at J, with 9 bases in the middle. The CDR3 protein is CASRLADYNEQFF. The CDR3 nucleotides read TGCGCCAGCAGACTAGCAGACTACAATGAGCAGTTCTTC.

This clone has just one count. The chain carries TRBV19 and TRBJ2-7; possible D gene TRBD2, 5 bases. Trimming left V 8 bases short and J 2 bases short, with 19 bases between. This CDR3 spans 15 amino acids. Germline CDR1 reads LNHDA; CDR2 reads SQIVND (reference sequence). In DNA, the CDR3 is TGTGCCAGTCGTCAGCCGGGAAGGGAACCCTACGAGCAGTACTTC. It yields the protein CASRQPGREPYEQYF.

The chain uses TRBV30 and TRBJ2-3; 9 bases are shared with TRBD2. Per the germline V gene, CDR1 is GTSNPN and CDR2 is SVGIG (reference sequence). This CDR3 region has 14 residues. Germline trimming cut 5 bases from V and 0 bases from J; bases unmatched to any gene: 3. CDR3 in amino acids: CAWSSGGSTDTQYF. The CDR3 DNA sequence: TGTGCCTGGTCAAGCGGGGGGAGCACAGATACGCAGTATTTT.